This T cell receptor beta chain was recorded in a study of blood T cell repertoires in COVID-19 (TCRdb year 2020). Regarding the research as a whole: Samples from collaborators originated in the United States, Italy and Spain and spanned both the acute and convalescent phases of COVID-19. A de-identified subject ID, COVID-19 status, age in years and sex were almost always included in the sample metadata. The dataset comprised deeply sampled blood TCRbeta repertoires from subjects exposed to, actively infected with, or recovered from COVID-19. Where HLA class I and class II types were available, the types were taken from metadata supplied by the sample provider, not from assay-based typing. Samples were obtained from the ongoing ImmuneRACE study (first 160 participants) and from 1,000 to 1,500 subjects provided by 6 global collaborators. The repertoires were made available in a free public database intended to serve as a resource for research on the immune response to SARS-CoV-2. The material from the prospective study consisted of cDNA or gDNA derived from T cells, B-cell-depleted T cells, or PBMCs.

On this clone itself: Its specific antigen is unknown. No quality values exist for individual bases; no much larger clone is one base distant.

What the work shows at the level of the full study, not this receptor alone: The quantity of clinical and demographic metadata differed by source and by participant and was supplied without curation.

At one collaborating source in Seattle, patients were enrolled during active infection and were followed longitudinally through the course of disease. Whole blood was collected in K2EDTA tubes by collaborating institutions according to the institutions' own protocols. For TCRbeta analysis, collaborator samples were shipped as frozen whole blood, as isolated PBMCs, or as DNA extracted from either sample type. Germline trimming: 3 bases from V, 7 bases from J; junction bases outside gene matches: 16. Taken from cysteine to phenylalanine, the CDR3 has 18 residues. The kept DNA is CDR3 alone, 54 bases in frame from the first base. Taken from the germline V gene (reference sequence), the CDR1 and CDR2 loops are LNHDA and SQIVND. TCRbeta CDR3 regions were amplified from genomic DNA by means of the immunoSEQ Assay, a bias-controlled multiplex PCR. For the original study's pipeline: The number of nucleated cells in each sample was estimated by amplification of reference gene primers within the assay. To quantify the absolute abundance of each unique TCRbeta CDR3 rearrangement, sequence reads were collapsed and filtered. Productive Simpson clonality was computed per sample as the square root of Simpson's diversity index over productive rearrangements. The immuneACCESS repertoire file appears here via TCRdb, limited to in-frame rearrangements. These files lack a portion of the clones; in checked studies, under half of the deficit traces to unresolved V genes, and the cause of the others is not known. The V and J calls and clone size are taken from that table; D and trimming were inferred from the DNA. Present in this sample are under 250,000 clones, 70% to 90% of which were seen just once. 11% of the sample rests with the top ten.

The receptor was isolated from a man between 45 and 60 years old with COVID-19, enrolled during active disease. The receptor chain draws on TRBV19 and TRBJ1-5; 9 of the junction bases match TRBD1. Sequencing was done on a sample of peripheral blood. Here is the DNA: TGTGCCAGTAGTATCTCCTTTTTTCTGGGACAGGGAGAACAGCCCCAGCATTTT. Its protein product is CASSISFFLGQGEQPQHF.